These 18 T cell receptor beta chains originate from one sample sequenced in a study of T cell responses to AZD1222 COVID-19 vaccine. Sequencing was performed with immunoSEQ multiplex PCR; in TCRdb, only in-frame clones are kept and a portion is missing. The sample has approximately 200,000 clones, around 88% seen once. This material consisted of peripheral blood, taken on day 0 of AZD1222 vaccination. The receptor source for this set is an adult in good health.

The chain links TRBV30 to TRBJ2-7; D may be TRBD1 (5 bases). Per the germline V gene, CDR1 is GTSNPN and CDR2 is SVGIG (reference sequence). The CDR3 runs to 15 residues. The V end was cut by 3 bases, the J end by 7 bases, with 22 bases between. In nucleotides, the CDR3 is TGTGCCTGGAGCCCCGGCGGTCAGGGATTCCGGGAGCAGTACTTC. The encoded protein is CAWSPGGQGFREQYF.

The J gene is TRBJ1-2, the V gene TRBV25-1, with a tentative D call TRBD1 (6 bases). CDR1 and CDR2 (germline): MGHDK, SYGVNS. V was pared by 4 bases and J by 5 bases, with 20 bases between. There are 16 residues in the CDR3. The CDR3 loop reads CASSGQVGLTRYGYTF. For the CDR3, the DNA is TGTGCCAGCAGTGGACAGGTTGGCCTAACTAGGTATGGCTACACCTTC.

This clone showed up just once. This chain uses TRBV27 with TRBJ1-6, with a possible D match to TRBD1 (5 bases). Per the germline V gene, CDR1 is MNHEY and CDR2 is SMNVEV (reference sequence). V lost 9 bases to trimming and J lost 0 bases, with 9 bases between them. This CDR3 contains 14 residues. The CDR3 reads CASQGSSYNSPLHF. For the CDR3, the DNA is TGTGCCAGTCAGGGCAGCTCCTATAATTCACCCCTCCACTTT.

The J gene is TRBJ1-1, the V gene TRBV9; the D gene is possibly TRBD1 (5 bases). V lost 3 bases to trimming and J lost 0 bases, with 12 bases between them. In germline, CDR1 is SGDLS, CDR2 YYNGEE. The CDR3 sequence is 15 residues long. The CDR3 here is CASSGGGALNTEAFF. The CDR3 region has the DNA TGTGCCAGCAGCGGGGGAGGGGCGCTGAACACTGAAGCTTTCTTT.

The CDR3 sequence is CASSLMGDQPQHF. In DNA, the CDR3 is TGTGCCAGCAGCTTGATGGGGGATCAGCCCCAGCATTTT. V usage is TRBV11-2 and J usage is TRBJ1-5; perhaps TRBD1 as D (5 bases). Trimming removed 3 bases at V and 5 bases at J, with 8 bases between. In germline, CDR1 is SGHAT, CDR2 FQNNGV. The CDR3 is made up of 13 amino acids.

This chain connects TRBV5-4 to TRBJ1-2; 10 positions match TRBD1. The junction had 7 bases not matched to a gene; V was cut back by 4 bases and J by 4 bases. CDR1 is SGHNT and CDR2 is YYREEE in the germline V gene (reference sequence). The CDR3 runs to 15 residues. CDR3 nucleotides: TGTGCCAGCAGCCGCGGGACAGGGGTGGGCTATGGCTACACCTTC. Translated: CASSRGTGVGYGYTF.

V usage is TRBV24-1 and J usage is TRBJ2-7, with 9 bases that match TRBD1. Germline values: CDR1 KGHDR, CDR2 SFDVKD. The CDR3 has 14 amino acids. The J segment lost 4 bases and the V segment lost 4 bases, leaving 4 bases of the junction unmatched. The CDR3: CATSEGTGPYEQYF. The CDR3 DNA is TGTGCCACCAGTGAGGGGACAGGGCCGTACGAGCAGTACTTC.

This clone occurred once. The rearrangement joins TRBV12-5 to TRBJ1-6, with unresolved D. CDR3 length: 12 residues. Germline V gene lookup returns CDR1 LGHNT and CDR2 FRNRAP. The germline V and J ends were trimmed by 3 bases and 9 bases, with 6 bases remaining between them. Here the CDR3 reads CASGFPASPLHF. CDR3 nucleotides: TGTGCTAGTGGTTTTCCCGCTTCACCCCTCCACTTT.

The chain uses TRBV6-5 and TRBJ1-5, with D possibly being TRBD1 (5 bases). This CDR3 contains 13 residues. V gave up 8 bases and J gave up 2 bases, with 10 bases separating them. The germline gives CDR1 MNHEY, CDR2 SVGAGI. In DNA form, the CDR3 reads TGTGCCAGCTCCCCGGGGGGCAATCAGCCCCAGCATTTT. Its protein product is CASSPGGNQPQHF.

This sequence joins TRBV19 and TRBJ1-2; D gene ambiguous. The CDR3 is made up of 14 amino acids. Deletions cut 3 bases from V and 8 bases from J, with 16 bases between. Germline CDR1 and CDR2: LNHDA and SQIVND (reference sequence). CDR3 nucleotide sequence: TGTGCCAGTAGTATCCCGACAACTCTCGGGGGCTACACCTTC. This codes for CASSIPTTLGGYTF.

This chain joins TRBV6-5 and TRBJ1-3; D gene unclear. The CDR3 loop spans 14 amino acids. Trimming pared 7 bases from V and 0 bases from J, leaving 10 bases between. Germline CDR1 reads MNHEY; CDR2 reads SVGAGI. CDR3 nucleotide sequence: TGTGCCAGCATGATTTACCCCTCTGGAAACACCATATATTTT. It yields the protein CASMIYPSGNTIYF.

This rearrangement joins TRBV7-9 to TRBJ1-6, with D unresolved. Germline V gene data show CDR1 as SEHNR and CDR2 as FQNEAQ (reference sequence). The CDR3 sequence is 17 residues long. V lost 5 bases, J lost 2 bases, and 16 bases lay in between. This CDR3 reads CASSPTRGDTYNSPLHF. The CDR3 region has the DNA TGTGCCAGCAGCCCCACCCGAGGAGACACCTATAATTCACCCCTCCACTTT.

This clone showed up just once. CDR3 residues: CASSGPSVGNEKLFF. CDR3 in DNA: TGTGCCTCGTCGGGACCCTCGGTGGGTAATGAAAAACTGTTTTTT. The chain combines TRBV19 with TRBJ1-4, with D possibly TRBD1 on 5 matching bases. Trimming cost V 11 bases and J 4 bases, with 20 bases left between them. CDR1 and CDR2 (germline): LNHDA, SQIVND (reference sequence). The CDR3 sequence is 15 residues long.

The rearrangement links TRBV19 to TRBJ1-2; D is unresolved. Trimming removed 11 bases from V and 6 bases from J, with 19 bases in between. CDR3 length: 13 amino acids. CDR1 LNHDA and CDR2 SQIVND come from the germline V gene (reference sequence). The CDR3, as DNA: TGTGCCGCCCGGCAGGCCGCCTCGAATGGCTACACCTTC. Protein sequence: CAARQAASNGYTF.

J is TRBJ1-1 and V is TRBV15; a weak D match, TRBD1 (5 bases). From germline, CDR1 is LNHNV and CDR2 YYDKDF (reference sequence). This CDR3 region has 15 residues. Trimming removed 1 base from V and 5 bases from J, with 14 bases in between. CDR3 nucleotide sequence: TGTGCCACCAGCAGAGCCGCAGGGAGGGAAACTGAAGCTTTCTTT. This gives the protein CATSRAAGRETEAFF.

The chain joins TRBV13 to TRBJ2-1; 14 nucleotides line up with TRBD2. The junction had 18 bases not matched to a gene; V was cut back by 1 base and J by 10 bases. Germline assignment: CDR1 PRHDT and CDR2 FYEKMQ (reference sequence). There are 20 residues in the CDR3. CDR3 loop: CASSLAARTSGGPKTSEQFF. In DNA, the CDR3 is TGTGCCAGCAGCTTAGCCGCTCGGACTAGCGGGGGGCCTAAGACCAGCGAGCAGTTCTTC. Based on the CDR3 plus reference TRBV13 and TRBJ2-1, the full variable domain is AAGVIQSPRHLIKEKRETATLKCYPIPRHDTVYWYQQGPGQDPQFLISFYEKMQSDKGSIPDRFSAQQFSDYHSELNMSSLELGDSALYFCASSLAARTSGGPKTSEQFFGPGTRLTVL.

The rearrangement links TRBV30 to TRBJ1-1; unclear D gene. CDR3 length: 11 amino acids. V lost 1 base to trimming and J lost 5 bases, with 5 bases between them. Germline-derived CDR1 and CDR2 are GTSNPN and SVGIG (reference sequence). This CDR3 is CAWSGRTEAFF. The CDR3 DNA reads TGTGCCTGGAGTGGGAGGACTGAAGCTTTCTTT. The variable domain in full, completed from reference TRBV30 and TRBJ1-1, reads SQTIHQWPATLVQPVGSPLSLECTVEGTSNPNLYWYRQAAGRGLQLLFYSVGIGQISSEVPQNLSASRPQDRQFILSSKKLLLSDSGFYLCAWSGRTEAFFGQGTRLTVV.

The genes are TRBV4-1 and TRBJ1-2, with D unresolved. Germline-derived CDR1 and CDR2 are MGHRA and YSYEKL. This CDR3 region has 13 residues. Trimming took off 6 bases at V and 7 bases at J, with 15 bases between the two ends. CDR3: CASSQPRTFGYTF. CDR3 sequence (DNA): TGCGCCAGCAGTCAGCCACGGACTTTTGGCTACACCTTC.